This T cell receptor beta chain was identified during a study of shared clonotypes between healthy human individuals. Some clones are missing from TCRdb's copy, which holds only in-frame ones; the method was immunoSEQ multiplex PCR. The table includes approximately 2,200,000 clones, about 92% detected once. V was trimmed by 4 bases and J by 3 bases, leaving 19 bases between them. CDR1 SEHNR and CDR2 FQNEAQ come from the germline V gene (reference sequence). This CDR3 is 16 amino acids long. CD45RO-negative cells were positively selected for CCR7, leaving out terminally differentiated effector memory CD45RA+ cells.

The V and J genes are TRBV7-9 and TRBJ2-7; possibly TRBD2 for D (7 bases). Sequenced material: naive CD8+ T cells from PBMCs. This TCR came from a young man in good health. Some clones in this sample may be carry-over from other donors' samples. DNA of the CDR3: TGTGCCAGCAGCTCTCCGGGGGGCGGGAGAGGCTACGAGCAGTACTTC. This encodes CASSSPGGGRGYEQYF.